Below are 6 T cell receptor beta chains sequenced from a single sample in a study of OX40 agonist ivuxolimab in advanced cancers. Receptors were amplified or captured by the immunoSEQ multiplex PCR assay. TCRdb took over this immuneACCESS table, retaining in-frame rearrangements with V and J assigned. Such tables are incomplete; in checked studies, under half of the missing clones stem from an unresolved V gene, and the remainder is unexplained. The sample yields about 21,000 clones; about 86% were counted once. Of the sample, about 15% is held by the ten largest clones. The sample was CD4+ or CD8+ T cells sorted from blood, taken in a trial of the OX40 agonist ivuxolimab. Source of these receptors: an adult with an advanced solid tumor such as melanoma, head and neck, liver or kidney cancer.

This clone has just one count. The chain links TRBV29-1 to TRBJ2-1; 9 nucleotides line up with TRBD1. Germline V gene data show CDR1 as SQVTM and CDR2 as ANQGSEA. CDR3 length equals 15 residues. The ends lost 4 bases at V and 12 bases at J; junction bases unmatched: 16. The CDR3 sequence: CSVVWDRAILGGQFF. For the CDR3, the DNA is TGCAGCGTTGTATGGGACAGGGCGATCTTGGGAGGGCAGTTCTTC.

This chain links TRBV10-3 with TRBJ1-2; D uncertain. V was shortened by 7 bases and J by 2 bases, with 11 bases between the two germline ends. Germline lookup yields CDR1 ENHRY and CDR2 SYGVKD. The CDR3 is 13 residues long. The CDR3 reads CAINSGSNYGYTF. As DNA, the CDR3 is TGTGCCATCAATTCCGGCAGCAACTATGGCTACACCTTC.

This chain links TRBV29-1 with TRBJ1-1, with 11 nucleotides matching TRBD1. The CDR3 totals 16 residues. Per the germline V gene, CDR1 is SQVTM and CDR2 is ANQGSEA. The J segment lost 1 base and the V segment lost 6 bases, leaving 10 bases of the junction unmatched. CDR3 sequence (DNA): TGCAGCGTGGTAGGACAGGGGGCTCTGGCGAACACTGAAGCTTTCTTT. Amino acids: CSVVGQGALANTEAFF.

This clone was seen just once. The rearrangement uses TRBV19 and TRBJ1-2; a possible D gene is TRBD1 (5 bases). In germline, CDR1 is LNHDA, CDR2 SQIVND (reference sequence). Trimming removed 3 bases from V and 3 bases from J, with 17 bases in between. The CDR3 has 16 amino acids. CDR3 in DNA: TGTGCCAGTAGTATTGGCCAGGGAGGCTTTGACTATGGCTACACCTTC. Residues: CASSIGQGGFDYGYTF.

DNA for the CDR3: TGTGCCAGCACCTTCGTCCTAGCGGGGGGTTCTTCTAGCACAGATACGCAGTATTTT. This sequence encodes CASTFVLAGGSSSTDTQYF. The chain has TRBV11-2 and TRBJ2-3, with 11 bases that match TRBD2. CDR3 length equals 19 residues. The germline V gene encodes CDR1 SGHAT and CDR2 FQNNGV. Trimming cost V 7 bases and J 0 bases; bases outside gene matches: 15.

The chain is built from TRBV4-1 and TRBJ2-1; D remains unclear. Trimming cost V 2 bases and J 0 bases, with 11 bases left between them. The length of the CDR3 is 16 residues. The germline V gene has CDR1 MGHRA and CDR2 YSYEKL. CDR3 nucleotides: TGCGCCAGCAGCCAACTCGCCATGAGCTCCTACAATGAGCAGTTCTTC. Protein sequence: CASSQLAMSSYNEQFF.